This note documents a single TCR beta chain sequence. This sample is part of a study of T-cell reconstitution after alpha-beta-depleted transplantation in children. Germline CDR1 and CDR2: MGHRA and YSYEKL. V dropped 1 base and J dropped 5 bases, with 14 bases sitting between them. The CDR3 spans 15 residues. Unique molecular identifiers were used in preparing the TCRbeta library. MiXCR was run by TCRdb on the PCR reads, yielding one entry per CDR3 protein. The table shows some 300,000 distinct CDR3 sequences, with 9% to 12% occurring only once. The chain is built from TRBV4-1 and TRBJ1-2, with unresolved D. The sequencing used PBMCs from the stem cell graft donor, collected from the stem cell graft. The sequence was collected from a human donor who donated a stem cell graft to a child with acute lymphoblastic leukemia. The CDR3 bases are TGCGCCAGCAGCCAAGCGGTGTTGCTCAAATATGGCTACACCTTC. It translates to CASSQAVLLKYGYTF.